This TCR beta chain was sequenced during a study of T-cell memory formation after mild COVID-19. Regarding the study as a whole: Clones that contracted from day 15 to 85 had balanced CD4/CD8; later expanders were CD4+ biased. Certain responding clones were present in pre-infection memory, suggesting participation of cross-reactive memory. CD4+ contracting clones were mainly CM and EM; CD8+ ones, EMRA.

For this clonotype: As yet, its antigen is unknown.

This CDR3 has 16 residues. V gave up 4 bases and J gave up 5 bases; unmatched junction bases: 12. The V gene's germline CDR1 is SGHAT and CDR2 FQNNGV. TCRdb fed the 5' RACE reads into MiXCR, producing one record per CDR3 protein. The sample shows about 130,000 distinct CDR3 sequences, 15% to 20% of them seen only once. The source material was PBMCs or a T cell subset sorted from them (not recorded which). The V call is TRBV11-2, the J call TRBJ2-5; 8 bases agree with TRBD2. The clonotype originates from a man aged 18-30 years who had mild COVID-19 (a few samples of this study predate the infection). Cell type and time point are not known. CDR3 protein: CASSSWVLAGGETQYF. For the CDR3, the DNA is TGTGCCAGCAGCTCCTGGGTGCTAGCGGGCGGCGAGACCCAGTACTTC.